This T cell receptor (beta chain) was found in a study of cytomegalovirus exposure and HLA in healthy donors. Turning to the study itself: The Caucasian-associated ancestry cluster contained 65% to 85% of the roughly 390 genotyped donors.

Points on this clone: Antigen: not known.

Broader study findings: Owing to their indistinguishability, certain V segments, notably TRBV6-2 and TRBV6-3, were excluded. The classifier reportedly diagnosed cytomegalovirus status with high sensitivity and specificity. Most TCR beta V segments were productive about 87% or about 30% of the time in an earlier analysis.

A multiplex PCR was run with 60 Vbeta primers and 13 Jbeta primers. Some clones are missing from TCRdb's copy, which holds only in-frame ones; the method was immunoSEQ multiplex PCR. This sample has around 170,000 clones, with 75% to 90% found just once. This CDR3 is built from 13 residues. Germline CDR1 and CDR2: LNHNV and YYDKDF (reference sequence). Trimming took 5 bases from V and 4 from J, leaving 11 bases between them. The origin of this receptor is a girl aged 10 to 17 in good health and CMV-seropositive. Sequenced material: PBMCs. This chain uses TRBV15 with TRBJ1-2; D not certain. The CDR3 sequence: CATSEQYGYGYTF. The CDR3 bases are TGTGCCACCAGCGAACAGTACGGCTATGGCTACACCTTC.